This TCR beta chain came from a study of glioma-infiltrating T cells. Amplification of TCR alpha and beta CDR3 regions from RNA used iRepertoire nested multiplex PCR. Each CDR3 protein gets one entry after TCRdb re-called the multiplex PCR reads with MiXCR. The sample consists of some 11,000 distinct CDR3 sequences, around 27% of them appearing once. The germline V gene has CDR1 SGHRS and CDR2 YFSETQ. This CDR3 contains 17 residues. The V and J ends lost 6 bases and 0 bases, in that order; junction bases with no gene match: 12. This clonotype was sampled from a human donor with low-grade glioma or glioblastoma, undergoing nonglioma brain surgery, or in good health (not recorded which). This sequence joins TRBV5-1 and TRBJ2-5; 9 nucleotides align to TRBD1. The specimen sequenced was glioma tissue, nonneoplastic brain tissue, or PBMCs (not recorded which). CDR3 loop: CASKSDRGNDHQETQYF. CDR3 nucleotides: TGCGCCAGCAAATCGGACAGGGGAAACGATCACCAAGAGACCCAGTACTTC.